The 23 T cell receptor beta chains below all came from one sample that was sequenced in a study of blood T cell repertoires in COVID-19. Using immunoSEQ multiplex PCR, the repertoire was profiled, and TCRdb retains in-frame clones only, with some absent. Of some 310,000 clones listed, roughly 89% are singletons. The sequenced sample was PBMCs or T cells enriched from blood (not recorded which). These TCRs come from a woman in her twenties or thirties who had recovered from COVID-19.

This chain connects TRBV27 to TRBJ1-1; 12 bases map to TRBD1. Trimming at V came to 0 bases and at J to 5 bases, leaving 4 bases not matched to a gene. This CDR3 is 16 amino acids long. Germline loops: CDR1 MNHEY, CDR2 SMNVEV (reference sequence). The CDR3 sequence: CASSLSGQGAWTEAFF. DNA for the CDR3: TGTGCCAGCAGTTTATCGGGACAGGGGGCGTGGACTGAAGCTTTCTTT.

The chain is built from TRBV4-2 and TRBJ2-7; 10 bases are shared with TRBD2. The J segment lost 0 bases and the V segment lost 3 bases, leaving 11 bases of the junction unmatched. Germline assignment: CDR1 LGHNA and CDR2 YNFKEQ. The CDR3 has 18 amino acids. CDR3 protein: CASSQGETSGITSYEQYF. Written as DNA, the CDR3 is TGTGCCAGCAGCCAGGGGGAAACTAGCGGGATCACCTCCTACGAGCAGTACTTC.

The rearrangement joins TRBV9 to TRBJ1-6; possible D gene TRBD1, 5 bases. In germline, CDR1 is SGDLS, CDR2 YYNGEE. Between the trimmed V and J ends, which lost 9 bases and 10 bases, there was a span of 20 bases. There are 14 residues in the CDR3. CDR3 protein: CATSPGGIGSPLHF. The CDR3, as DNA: TGTGCCACCTCCCCCGGGGGGATTGGATCACCCCTCCACTTT.

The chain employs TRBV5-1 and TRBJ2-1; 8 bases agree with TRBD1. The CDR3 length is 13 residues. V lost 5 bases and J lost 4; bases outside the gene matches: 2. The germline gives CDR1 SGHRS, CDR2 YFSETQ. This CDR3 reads CASSNRGYNEQFF. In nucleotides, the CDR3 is TGCGCCAGCAGTAACAGGGGGTACAATGAGCAGTTCTTC.

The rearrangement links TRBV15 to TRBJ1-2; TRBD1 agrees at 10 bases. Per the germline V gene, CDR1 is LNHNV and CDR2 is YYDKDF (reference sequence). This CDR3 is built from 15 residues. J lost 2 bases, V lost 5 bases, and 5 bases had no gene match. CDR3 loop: CATSEWGQGNYGYTF. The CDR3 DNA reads TGTGCCACCAGCGAATGGGGACAGGGGAACTATGGCTACACCTTC.

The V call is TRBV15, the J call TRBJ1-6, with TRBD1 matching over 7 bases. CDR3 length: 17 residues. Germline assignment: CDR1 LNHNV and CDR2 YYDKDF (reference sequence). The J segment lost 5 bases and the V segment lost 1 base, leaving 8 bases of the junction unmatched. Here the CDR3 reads CATSRVRGRGNNSPLHF. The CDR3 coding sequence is TGTGCCACCAGCAGAGTGAGGGGGCGCGGAAATAATTCACCCCTCCACTTT.

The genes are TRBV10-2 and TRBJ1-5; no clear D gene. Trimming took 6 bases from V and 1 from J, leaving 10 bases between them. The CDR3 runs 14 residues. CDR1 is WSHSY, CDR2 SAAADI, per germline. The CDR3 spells CASSVSVSNQPQHF. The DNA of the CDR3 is TGCGCCAGCAGCGTCTCAGTGAGCAATCAGCCCCAGCATTTT.

This chain's CDR3 is CASSPAYTPRQTNYGYTF. The CDR3 DNA is TGTGCCAGCAGCCCCGCCTACACCCCTCGACAGACTAACTATGGCTACACCTTC. This chain joins TRBV7-2 and TRBJ1-2, with D perhaps matching TRBD1 (5 bases). This CDR3 comprises 18 residues. The germline V and J ends were trimmed by 5 bases and 0 bases, with 22 bases remaining between them. Germline CDR1 SGHTA, CDR2 FQGNSA.

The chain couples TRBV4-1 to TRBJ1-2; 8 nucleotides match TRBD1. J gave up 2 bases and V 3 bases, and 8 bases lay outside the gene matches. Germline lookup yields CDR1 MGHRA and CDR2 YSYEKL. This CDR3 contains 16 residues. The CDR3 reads CASSQADRALNYGYTF. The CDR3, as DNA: TGCGCCAGCAGCCAGGCGGACAGGGCGTTAAACTATGGCTACACCTTC.

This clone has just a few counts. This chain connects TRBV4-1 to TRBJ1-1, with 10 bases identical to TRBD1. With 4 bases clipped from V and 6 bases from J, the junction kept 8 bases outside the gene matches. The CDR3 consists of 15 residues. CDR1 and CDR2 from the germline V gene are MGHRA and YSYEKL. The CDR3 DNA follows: TGCGCCAGCAGCCCCGGGACAGGGGCGGGAGCTGAAGCTTTCTTT. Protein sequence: CASSPGTGAGAEAFF.

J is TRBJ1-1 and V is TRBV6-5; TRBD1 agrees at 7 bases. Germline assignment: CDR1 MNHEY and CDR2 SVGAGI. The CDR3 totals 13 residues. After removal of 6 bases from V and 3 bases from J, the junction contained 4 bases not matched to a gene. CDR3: CASRKGQYTEAFF. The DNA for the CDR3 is TGTGCCAGCAGAAAGGGACAGTACACTGAAGCTTTCTTT.

In nucleotides, the CDR3 is TGTGCCAGCAGCTTAGCGCGGCTAGCTGGGAATGAGCAGTTCTTC. Encoded protein: CASSLARLAGNEQFF. The rearrangement links TRBV7-9 to TRBJ2-1; a possible D gene is TRBD2 (5 bases). The CDR3 covers 15 residues. Trimming stripped 0 bases from V and 7 bases from J, with 13 bases between. Germline assignment: CDR1 SEHNR and CDR2 FQNEAQ (reference sequence).

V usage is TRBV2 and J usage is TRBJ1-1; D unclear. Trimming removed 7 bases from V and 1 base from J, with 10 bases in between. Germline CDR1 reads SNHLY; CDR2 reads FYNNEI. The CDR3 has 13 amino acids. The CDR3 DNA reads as TGTGCCAGCATCTCGAGTTGGAACACTGAAGCTTTCTTT. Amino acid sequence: CASISSWNTEAFF.

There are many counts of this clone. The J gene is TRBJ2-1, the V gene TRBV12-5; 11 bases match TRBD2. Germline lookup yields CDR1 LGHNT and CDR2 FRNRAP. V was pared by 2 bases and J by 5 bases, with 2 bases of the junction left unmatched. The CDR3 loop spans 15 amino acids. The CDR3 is CASGLKTSGNNEQFF. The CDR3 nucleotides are TGTGCTAGTGGTTTGAAGACTAGCGGGAACAATGAGCAGTTCTTC.

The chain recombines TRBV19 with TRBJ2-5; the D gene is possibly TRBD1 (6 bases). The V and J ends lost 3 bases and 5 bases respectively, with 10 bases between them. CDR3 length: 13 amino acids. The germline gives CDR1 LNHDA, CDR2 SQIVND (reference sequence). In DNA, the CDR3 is TGTGCCAGTAGTATGCGGCAGGGGGAGACCCAGTACTTC. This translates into CASSMRQGETQYF.

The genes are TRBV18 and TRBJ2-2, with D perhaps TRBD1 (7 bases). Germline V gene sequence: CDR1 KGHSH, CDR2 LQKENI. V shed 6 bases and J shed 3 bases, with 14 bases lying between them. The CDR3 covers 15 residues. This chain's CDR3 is CASSRGTVDTGELFF. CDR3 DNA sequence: TGTGCCAGCTCTCGCGGGACAGTGGACACCGGGGAGCTGTTTTTT.

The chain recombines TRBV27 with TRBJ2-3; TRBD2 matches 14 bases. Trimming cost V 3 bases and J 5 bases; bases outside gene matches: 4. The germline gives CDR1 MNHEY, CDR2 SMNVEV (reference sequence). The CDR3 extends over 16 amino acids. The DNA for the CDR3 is TGTGCCAGCAGTTTGGGACTAGCGGGAGTCAGAGATACGCAGTATTTT. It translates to CASSLGLAGVRDTQYF.

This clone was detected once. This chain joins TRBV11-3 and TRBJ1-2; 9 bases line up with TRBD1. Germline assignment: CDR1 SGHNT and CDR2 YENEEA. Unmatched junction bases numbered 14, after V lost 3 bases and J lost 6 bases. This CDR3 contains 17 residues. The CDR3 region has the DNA TGTGCCAGCAGCTTTCTCCGCCGGGACAGGGATTTTAATGGCTACACCTTC. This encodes CASSFLRRDRDFNGYTF. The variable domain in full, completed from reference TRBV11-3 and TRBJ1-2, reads EAGVVQSPRYKIIEKKQPVAFWCNPISGHNTLYWYLQNLGQGPELLIRYENEEAVDDSQLPKDRFSAERLKGVDSTLKIQPAELGDSAVYLCASSFLRRDRDFNGYTFGSGTRLTVV.

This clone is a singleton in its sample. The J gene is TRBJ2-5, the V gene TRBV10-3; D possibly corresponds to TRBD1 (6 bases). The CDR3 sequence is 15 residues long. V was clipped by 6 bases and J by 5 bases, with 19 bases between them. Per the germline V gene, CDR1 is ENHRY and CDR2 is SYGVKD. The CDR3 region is CAISLGISQGETQYF. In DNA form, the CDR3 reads TGTGCCATCAGCCTCGGGATCTCCCAGGGGGAGACCCAGTACTTC.

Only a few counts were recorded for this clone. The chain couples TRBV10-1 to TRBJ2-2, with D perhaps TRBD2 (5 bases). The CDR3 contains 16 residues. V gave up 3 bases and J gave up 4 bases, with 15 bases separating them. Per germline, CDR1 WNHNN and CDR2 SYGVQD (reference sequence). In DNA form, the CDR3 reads TGCGCCAGCAGTGAAGTGTCGGGGAGATTCACCGGGGAGCTGTTTTTT. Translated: CASSEVSGRFTGELFF.

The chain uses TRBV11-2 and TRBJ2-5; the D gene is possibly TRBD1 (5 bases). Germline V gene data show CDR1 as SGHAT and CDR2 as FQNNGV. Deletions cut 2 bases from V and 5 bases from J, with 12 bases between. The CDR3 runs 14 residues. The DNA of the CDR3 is TGTGCCAGCAGCTTAACCCTGGGGCTTGAGACCCAGTACTTC. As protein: CASSLTLGLETQYF. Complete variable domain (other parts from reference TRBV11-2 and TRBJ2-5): EAGVAQSPRYKIIEKRQSVAFWCNPISGHATLYWYQQILGQGPKLLIQFQNNGVVDDSQLPKDRFSAERLKGVDSTLKIQPAKLEDSAVYLCASSLTLGLETQYFGPGTRLLVL.

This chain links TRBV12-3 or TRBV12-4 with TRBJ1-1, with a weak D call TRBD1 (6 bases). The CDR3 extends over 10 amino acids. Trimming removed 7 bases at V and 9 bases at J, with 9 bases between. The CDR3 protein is CASTGDQAFF. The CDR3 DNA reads TGTGCCAGCACAGGGGATCAAGCTTTCTTT.

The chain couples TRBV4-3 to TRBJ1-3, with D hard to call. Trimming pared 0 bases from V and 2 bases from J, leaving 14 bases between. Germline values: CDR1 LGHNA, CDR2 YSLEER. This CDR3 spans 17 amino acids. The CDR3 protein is CASSQDWRASAGNTIYF. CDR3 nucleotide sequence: TGCGCCAGCAGCCAAGATTGGAGGGCGAGTGCTGGAAACACCATATATTTT.